This entry lists 32 T cell receptor beta chains sequenced from one sample in a study of T cells in Graves' hyperthyroidism and ophthalmopathy. The source material, RNA transcripts, was used to amplify TCR beta CDR3 regions. The study used the HTBI primer set for a first-round RT-PCR of the TCR CDR3. TCRdb called the multiplex PCR reads again in MiXCR, with one record for every CDR3 protein. This sample has some 510,000 distinct CDR3 sequences, with just over 45% found just once. The specimen was peripheral blood or thyroid tissue (not recorded which). These receptor sequences come from a woman aged 18-29 years with Graves' hyperthyroidism.

There are many counts of this clonotype. The chain combines TRBV24-1 with TRBJ2-5, with 7 bases lining up with TRBD1. This CDR3 spans 14 amino acids. Losses at the gene ends were 3 bases for V and 3 bases for J; bases not matched to a gene: 3. Germline V gives CDR1 KGHDR, CDR2 SFDVKD. The CDR3 sequence: CATSDPGQKETQYF. The CDR3 region has the DNA TGTGCCACCAGTGATCCGGGACAGAAAGAGACCCAGTACTTC.

This clonotype was seen at least ten times. The chain carries TRBV15 and TRBJ1-6, with a possible D match to TRBD1 (5 bases). This CDR3 is 14 amino acids long. The germline V gene has CDR1 LNHNV and CDR2 YYDKDF (reference sequence). Trimming removed 1 base from V and 5 bases from J, with 6 bases in between. CDR3 sequence reads: CATSRGGNNSPLHF. The CDR3 nucleotides are TGTGCCACCAGCAGAGGGGGGAATAATTCACCCCTCCACTTT.

This clonotype was recorded a few times. The gene calls are TRBV20-1 and TRBJ1-5; D is ambiguous. V lost 0 bases and J lost 6, with 6 bases in between. In germline, CDR1 is DFQATT, CDR2 SNEGSKA (reference sequence). The CDR3 sequence is 12 residues long. The CDR3 protein is CSARDLGQPQHF. CDR3 sequence (DNA): TGCAGTGCTAGAGATCTTGGTCAGCCCCAGCATTTT.

Turning to this clonotype: With a much larger clone just one base away, this may be a read error. This chain links TRBV2 with TRBJ2-7; no clear D. V lost 4 bases to trimming and J lost 3 bases, with 10 bases between them. CDR1 SNHLY and CDR2 FYNNEI come from the germline V gene. CDR3 length: 13 amino acids. The CDR3 is CASSVDLDYEQYF. The CDR3 DNA is TGTGCCAGCAGTGTGGACCTTGACTACGAGCAGTACTTC.

The chain employs TRBV19 and TRBJ2-2; 8 positions agree with TRBD2. Germline values: CDR1 LNHDA, CDR2 SQIVND (reference sequence). V lost 6 bases, J lost 7 bases, and 10 bases stayed unmatched. This CDR3 spans 15 amino acids. The CDR3 DNA sequence: TGTGCCAGTAGACCACTAGCGGAAGTGCTCGGGGAGCTGTTTTTT. It specifies CASRPLAEVLGELFF.

The chain employs TRBV2 and TRBJ1-2; no clear D. The length of the CDR3 is 12 residues. The germline gives CDR1 SNHLY, CDR2 FYNNEI. CDR3: CVFAWQDYGYTF. The DNA of the CDR3 is TGTGTCTTCGCCTGGCAGGACTATGGCTACACCTTC.

The chain joins TRBV19 to TRBJ1-4; TRBD1 matches at 8 bases. Trimming removed 9 bases from V and 11 bases from J; junction bases left unmatched: 11. Germline V gives CDR1 LNHDA, CDR2 SQIVND (reference sequence). The CDR3 runs 13 residues. DNA of the CDR3: TGTGCCAGCCCTAGGGACAGGATTTGGAAACTGTTTTTT. Protein product: CASPRDRIWKLFF. The full variable domain, rest sourced from reference TRBV19 and TRBJ1-4, is DGGITQSPKYLFRKEGQNVTLSCEQNLNHDAMYWYRQDPGQGLRLIYYSQIVNDFQKGDIAEGYSVSREKKESFPLTVTSAQKNPTAFYLCASPRDRIWKLFFGSGTQLSVL.

The V call is TRBV9, the J call TRBJ1-4; D is ambiguous. Trimming took 4 bases from V and 8 from J, leaving 21 bases between them. The CDR3 is 16 residues long. CDR1 and CDR2 from the germline V gene are SGDLS and YYNGEE. The CDR3 DNA sequence: TGTGCCAGCAGCCACCGGATGGTCAGGATGGGGGAAAAACTGTTTTTT. Translated, it gives CASSHRMVRMGEKLFF.

The chain uses TRBV10-1 and TRBJ2-7, with 11 bases fitting TRBD1. This CDR3 has 15 amino acids. Per germline, CDR1 WNHNN and CDR2 SYGVQD (reference sequence). J was trimmed by 3 bases and V by 10 bases; bases with no gene match: 11. DNA of the CDR3: TGCGCCAACGAAACCACCGGGACAGGGGGCTACGAGCAGTACTTC. It yields the protein CANETTGTGGYEQYF.

Ten or more counts support this clonotype. This sequence joins TRBV29-1 and TRBJ2-5; D ambiguous. V was cut by 3 bases and J by 5 bases, with 19 bases left in between. CDR3 length: 15 amino acids. Germline V CDR1 and CDR2: SQVTM, ANQGSEA. CDR3 nucleotide sequence: TGCAGCGTTGATGCCGGGCCGCACGCCCTGGAGACCCAGTACTTC. This gives the protein CSVDAGPHALETQYF. The variable domain in full, completed from reference TRBV29-1 and TRBJ2-5, reads SAVISQKPSRDICQRGTSLTIQCQVDSQVTMMFWYRQQPGQSLTLIATANQGSEATYESGFVIDKFPISRPNLTFSTLTVSNMSPEDSSIYLCSVDAGPHALETQYFGPGTRLLVL.

There are many counts of this clonotype. The gene calls are TRBV2 and TRBJ1-1; 7 positions match TRBD1. CDR1 SNHLY and CDR2 FYNNEI come from the germline V gene. This CDR3 contains 13 residues. Trimming cost V 6 bases and J 5 bases; bases outside gene matches: 6. CDR3 in amino acids: CASSSDRRTEAFF. For the CDR3, the DNA is TGTGCCAGCAGCTCGGACAGGAGGACTGAAGCTTTCTTT.

This clonotype was seen more than once but under ten times. This chain connects TRBV20-1 to TRBJ1-2, with 12 bases lining up with TRBD1. Germline CDR1 and CDR2: DFQATT and SNEGSKA (reference sequence). The CDR3 consists of 14 residues. Germline trimming cut 6 bases from V and 5 bases from J; bases unmatched to any gene: 7. The CDR3 reads CSARPGQGAYGYTF. The CDR3 DNA follows: TGCAGTGCGCGACCGGGACAGGGGGCGTATGGCTACACCTTC.

This clonotype was seen at least ten times. The chain couples TRBV7-2 to TRBJ1-3; tentative D call: TRBD1 (6 bases). Germline CDR1 and CDR2: SGHTA and FQGNSA. There are 14 residues in the CDR3. V lost 2 bases, J lost 3 bases, and 8 bases lay in between. CDR3 in amino acids: CASSLKGVGNTIYF. The CDR3, as DNA: TGTGCCAGCAGCTTAAAGGGGGTTGGAAACACCATATATTTT.

This clonotype came up many times. The J gene is TRBJ2-5, the V gene TRBV24-1; 7 bases fit TRBD1. V shed 4 bases and J 5 bases; nucleotides not matched to a gene: 6. The V gene's germline CDR1 is KGHDR and CDR2 SFDVKD. CDR3 length: 14 amino acids. The CDR3 loop reads CATSETQGRETQYF. CDR3 bases: TGTGCCACCAGTGAGACACAGGGGCGGGAGACCCAGTACTTC.

The genes are TRBV10-3 and TRBJ1-1; D is unresolved. V lost 10 bases and J 0 bases, leaving 15 bases between the germline ends. The CDR3 runs to 14 residues. Germline values: CDR1 ENHRY, CDR2 SYGVKD. This CDR3 reads CATSPKGVNTEAFF. Written as DNA, the CDR3 is TGTGCCACCTCCCCGAAGGGTGTGAACACTGAAGCTTTCTTT.

The chain uses TRBV7-9 and TRBJ1-3, with TRBD1 matching 12 bases. Trimming removed 1 base from V and 4 bases from J; junction bases left unmatched: 2. The CDR3 spans 16 residues. Germline assignment: CDR1 SEHNR and CDR2 FQNEAQ (reference sequence). CDR3 amino acids: CASSLVGTGGGNTIYF. The CDR3 nucleotides are TGTGCCAGCAGCTTAGTCGGGACAGGGGGCGGAAACACCATATATTTT. Together with reference TRBV7-9 and TRBJ1-3, the CDR3 gives the full variable domain: DTGVSQNPRHKITKRGQNVTFRCDPISEHNRLYWYRQTLGQGPEFLTYFQNEAQLEKSRLLSDRFSAERPKGSFSTLEIQRTEQGDSAMYLCASSLVGTGGGNTIYFGEGSWLTVV.

The chain combines TRBV24-1 with TRBJ2-7; possibly TRBD2 for D (6 bases). Germline assignment: CDR1 KGHDR and CDR2 SFDVKD. CDR3 length equals 13 residues. Between the trimmed V and J ends, which lost 5 bases and 2 bases, there was a span of 9 bases. DNA of the CDR3: TGTGCCACCAGTGGGGACTCAGCCTACGAGCAGTACTTC. Residues: CATSGDSAYEQYF.

This clonotype was seen many times. The V gene is TRBV10-3, the J gene TRBJ1-2; weak D call: TRBD1 (5 bases). CDR3 length equals 14 residues. From germline, CDR1 is ENHRY and CDR2 SYGVKD. V was trimmed by 0 bases and J by 1 base, leaving 6 bases between them. The DNA for the CDR3 is TGTGCCATCAGTGAGTCCGACAGTAACTATGGCTACACCTTC. Translated, it gives CAISESDSNYGYTF.

The CDR3 DNA reads TGTGCCACCCATAGCGGGAGGGCTATCTCCTACGAGCAGTACTTC. As protein: CATHSGRAISYEQYF. The V gene is TRBV10-3, the J gene TRBJ2-7, with 11 bases aligning to TRBD2. The CDR3 has 15 residues. V was clipped by 10 bases and J by 0 bases; unmatched bases: 8. Per germline, CDR1 ENHRY and CDR2 SYGVKD.

In its sample, this clonotype was seen a few times. The CDR3 loop is CASGGTRAYEQYF. The DNA for the CDR3 is TGTGCCAGCGGAGGGACTAGAGCCTACGAGCAGTACTTC. The chain employs TRBV12-3 or TRBV12-4 and TRBJ2-7, with 8 bases matching TRBD2. This CDR3 has 13 residues. The J segment lost 2 bases and the V segment lost 8 bases, leaving 5 bases of the junction unmatched.

There are many counts of this clonotype. The rearrangement uses TRBV20-1 and TRBJ1-5; 9 nucleotides align to TRBD1. Germline trimming cut 6 bases from V and 6 bases from J; bases unmatched to any gene: 6. Germline CDR1 and CDR2: DFQATT and SNEGSKA (reference sequence). The CDR3 is made up of 13 amino acids. The CDR3 nucleotides read TGCAGTGCATGGGACAGGGTGGGTCAGCCCCAGCATTTT. Its protein is CSAWDRVGQPQHF.

V and J are TRBV24-1 and TRBJ1-2, with TRBD1 as a possible D gene (5 bases). CDR1 KGHDR and CDR2 SFDVKD come from the germline V gene. The CDR3 extends over 13 amino acids. V was clipped by 9 bases and J by 4 bases, with 14 bases between them. The DNA of the CDR3 is TGTGCCACCTCCGGGACGGCTTCCTATGGCTACACCTTC. It encodes CATSGTASYGYTF.

The rearrangement joins TRBV14 to TRBJ2-5, with 12 bases matching TRBD1. Germline V gene data show CDR1 as SGHDN and CDR2 as FVKESK. This CDR3 comprises 16 residues. The ends lost 2 bases at V and 5 bases at J; junction bases unmatched: 6. The CDR3 protein is CASSQRDRGRVETQYF. CDR3 in DNA: TGTGCCAGCAGCCAACGGGACAGGGGGCGTGTGGAGACCCAGTACTTC.

This clonotype occurred many times. The chain links TRBV29-1 to TRBJ2-7; no clear D. Germline V lookup: CDR1 SQVTM, CDR2 ANQGSEA. The V end lost 4 bases, the J end lost 3 bases, and 10 bases lay between the germline ends. The CDR3 consists of 12 residues. CDR3 in amino acids: CSVVSPNYEQYF. In DNA form, the CDR3 reads TGCAGCGTTGTCTCTCCCAACTACGAGCAGTACTTC.

This clonotype was detected a few times. The chain carries TRBV6-6 and TRBJ1-1; maybe TRBD1 (6 bases). Germline values: CDR1 MNHNY, CDR2 SVGAGI (reference sequence). Trimming left V 2 bases short and J 1 base short, with 11 bases between. The CDR3 extends over 15 amino acids. CDR3 sequence reads: CASSYTGQPNTEAFF. The CDR3 DNA sequence: TGTGCCAGCAGTTACACCGGACAGCCGAACACTGAAGCTTTCTTT.

V usage is TRBV7-2 and J usage is TRBJ1-2, with a possible D match to TRBD1 (6 bases). Looked up from germline, CDR1 is SGHTA and CDR2 is FQGNSA. CDR3 size: 13 residues. V was cut by 5 bases and J by 4 bases, with 11 bases left in between. The CDR3 region has the DNA TGTGCCAGCAGCCAACGGACAGTCTATGGCTACACCTTC. This sequence encodes CASSQRTVYGYTF. The complete variable domain, with remaining parts taken from reference TRBV7-2 and TRBJ1-2, reads GAGVSQSPSNKVTEKGKDVELRCDPISGHTALYWYRQSLGQGLEFLIYFQGNSAPDKSGLPSDRFSAERTGGSVSTLTIQRTQQEDSAVYLCASSQRTVYGYTFGSGTRLTVV.

This chain uses TRBV2 with TRBJ1-1; the D gene is possibly TRBD1 (5 bases). V gave up 5 bases and J gave up 3 bases, with 19 bases separating them. CDR3 length: 16 residues. Germline-derived CDR1 and CDR2 are SNHLY and FYNNEI. The CDR3 coding sequence is TGTGCCAGCAGTAAAGGGGCGGATAGGGGTGACACTGAAGCTTTCTTT. Translated: CASSKGADRGDTEAFF.

Notes on this clonotype: Given a much more abundant clone one base away, this may be a read error. The rearrangement links TRBV2 to TRBJ1-6, with 8 positions matching TRBD1. Germline CDR1 is SNHLY and CDR2 is FYNNEI. Unmatched junction bases numbered 7, after V lost 4 bases and J lost 5 bases. The length of the CDR3 is 16 residues. The CDR3 DNA reads TGTGCCAGCAGTGTAAACAGGGGGAGGGATAATTCACCCCTCCACTTT. Encoded protein: CASSVNRGRDNSPLHF.

The rearrangement links TRBV5-1 to TRBJ2-5; D not resolved. The CDR3 covers 12 residues. The ends were cut back, 4 bases at V and 4 bases at J, with 8 bases in the middle. Germline V CDR1 and CDR2: SGHRS, YFSETQ. CDR3 coding DNA: TGCGCCAGCAGCAGCGCACTAGAGACCCAGTACTTC. Translating gives CASSSALETQYF.

Only a few counts were recorded for this clonotype. The rearrangement joins TRBV7-2 to TRBJ1-5, with D perhaps TRBD1 (5 bases). Trimming took off 1 base at V and 3 bases at J, with 10 bases between the two ends. This CDR3 comprises 15 residues. Germline assignment: CDR1 SGHTA and CDR2 FQGNSA. CDR3 coding DNA: TGTGCCAGCAGCTTAGGATGGGGGTCCAATCAGCCCCAGCATTTT. Translation: CASSLGWGSNQPQHF.

This clonotype was picked up many times. The chain couples TRBV7-9 to TRBJ1-2; 8 bases match TRBD1. Germline loops: CDR1 SEHNR, CDR2 FQNEAQ (reference sequence). This CDR3 contains 13 residues. Trimming took 10 bases from V and 6 from J; bases not matched to a gene: 10. CDR3 protein: CAILLGQGDGYTF. The CDR3 DNA reads TGTGCCATCCTCCTCGGACAGGGCGATGGCTACACCTTC. Full variable domain (outside the CDR3, taken from reference TRBV7-9 and TRBJ1-2): DTGVSQNPRHKITKRGQNVTFRCDPISEHNRLYWYRQTLGQGPEFLTYFQNEAQLEKSRLLSDRFSAERPKGSFSTLEIQRTEQGDSAMYLCAILLGQGDGYTFGSGTRLTVV.

In its sample, this clonotype was seen a few times. The J gene is TRBJ2-5, the V gene TRBV7-9; 12 nucleotides line up with TRBD2. V gave up 3 bases and J gave up 5 bases; unmatched junction bases: 4. Looked up from germline, CDR1 is SEHNR and CDR2 is FQNEAQ (reference sequence). The CDR3 extends over 15 amino acids. The CDR3 here is CASSLSSGRGETQYF. CDR3 DNA sequence: TGTGCCAGCAGCTTGTCTAGCGGGAGGGGTGAGACCCAGTACTTC.